Below are 17 T cell receptor beta chains sequenced from a single sample in a study of spatial heterogeneity in lung cancer. A single record per CDR3 protein comes from TCRdb applying MiXCR to the 5' RACE reads. Among roughly 80,000 distinct CDR3 sequences listed, under 8.5% were seen once. This sample's time point: sample taken at primary tumor resection. This sample comprised PBMCs, obtained at surgery. The receptors stem from a male donor with early-stage non-small cell lung cancer.

This clonotype was detected a few times. The CDR3 loop is CASSLSISQNTEAFF. CDR3 in DNA: TGTGCCAGCAGCTTAAGTATTAGTCAAAACACTGAAGCTTTCTTT. The chain uses TRBV7-6 and TRBJ1-1, with unresolved D. V was trimmed by 2 bases and J by 2 bases, leaving 12 bases between them. Germline lookup yields CDR1 SGHVS and CDR2 FNYEAQ. This CDR3 region has 15 residues.

This clonotype has at least ten counts. J is TRBJ2-7 and V is TRBV9; TRBD2 might be the D (6 bases). Germline loops: CDR1 SGDLS, CDR2 YYNGEE. The V end lost 5 bases, the J end lost 0 bases, and 12 bases lay between the germline ends. This CDR3 contains 14 residues. The DNA for the CDR3 is TGTGCCAGCAGTGTCGGGAGCACCTCCTACGAGCAGTACTTC. It yields the protein CASSVGSTSYEQYF. The entire variable domain, with the rest obtained from reference TRBV9 and TRBJ2-7, is as follows: DSGVTQTPKHLITATGQRVTLRCSPRSGDLSVYWYQQSLDQGLQFLIQYYNGEERAKGNILERFSAQQFPDLHSELNLSSLELGDSALYFCASSVGSTSYEQYFGPGTRLTVT.

This clonotype has ten or more counts. The chain has TRBV2 and TRBJ2-3; possibly TRBD2 for D (5 bases). In germline, CDR1 is SNHLY, CDR2 FYNNEI. Trimming left V 1 base short and J 0 bases short, with 14 bases between. The CDR3 sequence is 17 residues long. The CDR3 DNA sequence: TGTGCCAGCAGTGAAGGTCTCAGGAGGTCTAGCACAGATACGCAGTATTTT. It encodes CASSEGLRRSSTDTQYF.

Ten or more counts support this clonotype. DNA for the CDR3: TGTGCCAGCAGCTTAGCGCGGGGTCTGACACACTATGGCTACACCTTC. Its protein is CASSLARGLTHYGYTF. The gene calls are TRBV7-2 and TRBJ1-2; no definite D call. Germline V gives CDR1 SGHTA, CDR2 FQGNSA. CDR3 length: 16 amino acids. V shed 0 bases and J shed 3 bases, with 14 bases lying between them.

This clonotype came up many times. This chain joins TRBV20-1 and TRBJ2-3; D might be TRBD2 (6 bases). The CDR3 length is 13 residues. Trimming took 3 bases from V and 4 from J, leaving 11 bases between them. Germline loops: CDR1 DFQATT, CDR2 SNEGSKA (reference sequence). CDR3 bases: TGCAGTGCTAGTACGGGAGTCTCAGATACGCAGTATTTT. It yields the protein CSASTGVSDTQYF.

There are many counts of this clonotype. CDR3 nucleotides: TGTGCCAGCAGTGAATATTTAGGGGATACCAACGTCCTGACTTTC. Translating gives CASSEYLGDTNVLTF. The J gene is TRBJ2-6, the V gene TRBV25-1; D is perhaps TRBD1 (5 bases). The CDR3 consists of 15 residues. V gave up 0 bases and J gave up 8 bases, with 11 bases separating them. The germline gives CDR1 MGHDK, CDR2 SYGVNS.

The rearrangement links TRBV27 to TRBJ1-1, with D possibly being TRBD1 (5 bases). Germline CDR1 and CDR2: MNHEY and SMNVEV (reference sequence). This CDR3 comprises 12 residues. The V and J ends lost 3 bases and 6 bases respectively, with 8 bases between them. The CDR3, as DNA: TGTGCCAGCAGTTTTGTAGGGGCTGAAGCTTTCTTT. As protein: CASSFVGAEAFF.

This clonotype showed up many times. This sequence joins TRBV28 and TRBJ2-7; weak D call: TRBD2 (6 bases). The length of the CDR3 is 14 residues. Germline values: CDR1 MDHEN, CDR2 SYDVKM. With 4 bases removed from V and 9 bases from J, the gap between germline ends came to 19 bases. CDR3 residues: CASSSGSGWGGQYF. For the CDR3, the DNA is TGTGCCAGCAGTTCCGGGAGCGGGTGGGGCGGGCAGTACTTC.

This clonotype showed up many times. The chain recombines TRBV4-1 with TRBJ1-1; 7 bases align to TRBD1. From germline, CDR1 is MGHRA and CDR2 YSYEKL. The CDR3 loop spans 16 amino acids. V was pared by 2 bases and J by 3 bases, with 9 bases of the junction left unmatched. This chain's CDR3 is CASSQWPDREHTEAFF. The CDR3, as DNA: TGCGCCAGCAGCCAATGGCCCGACAGGGAGCACACTGAAGCTTTCTTT.

This clonotype was picked up many times. This rearrangement joins TRBV19 to TRBJ2-1; 11 positions match TRBD2. Germline CDR1 LNHDA, CDR2 SQIVND (reference sequence). The CDR3 consists of 18 residues. Germline trimming cut 0 bases from V and 1 base from J; bases unmatched to any gene: 5. Written as DNA, the CDR3 is TGTGCCAGTAGTATAGATCGACTAGCGGGGCATTCCTACAATGAGCAGTTCTTC. Amino acid sequence: CASSIDRLAGHSYNEQFF.

This clonotype came up a few times. This sequence joins TRBV4-3 and TRBJ2-1; 8 nucleotides align to TRBD1. Trimming cost V 4 bases and J 0 bases; bases outside gene matches: 5. CDR1 LGHNA and CDR2 YSLEER come from the germline V gene. The CDR3 totals 16 residues. This CDR3 is CASSRSDRGSYNEQFF. The CDR3 coding sequence is TGCGCCAGCAGCCGGAGTGACAGGGGCTCCTACAATGAGCAGTTCTTC.

This clonotype was picked up many times. The chain joins TRBV3-1 to TRBJ2-7; 10 bases align to TRBD2. This CDR3 is 14 amino acids long. V lost 3 bases and J lost 5; bases outside the gene matches: 4. The germline V gene encodes CDR1 LGHDT and CDR2 YNNKEL (reference sequence). CDR3 sequence (DNA): TGTGCCAGCAGCCACACCGGGACTAGCGACGAGCAGTACTTC. This encodes CASSHTGTSDEQYF.

This clonotype showed up many times. This chain connects TRBV3-2 to TRBJ1-1. TRBV3-2 is recorded as a pseudogene. The CDR3 has 15 residues. CDR3 protein: CASSQEAGTGTEAFF. In DNA form, the CDR3 reads TGTGCCAGCAGCCAAGAGGCAGGAACGGGCACTGAAGCTTTCTTT.

V usage is TRBV7-3 and J usage is TRBJ2-2; the D is unclear. Trimming removed 2 bases from V and 0 bases from J, with 7 bases in between. From germline, CDR1 is SGHTA and CDR2 FQGTGA. The CDR3 is 15 residues long. CDR3: CASSLQSANTGELFF. CDR3 in DNA: TGTGCCAGCAGCTTACAAAGCGCGAACACCGGGGAGCTGTTTTTT.

The chain employs TRBV7-2 and TRBJ2-2; D perhaps matches TRBD2 (6 bases). The V and J ends lost 5 bases and 2 bases respectively, with 15 bases between them. CDR1 is SGHTA, CDR2 FQGNSA, per germline. The CDR3 runs 16 residues. This chain's CDR3 is CASSPTGTYNTGELFF. The CDR3 nucleotides are TGTGCCAGCAGCCCAACCGGGACTTATAACACCGGGGAGCTGTTTTTT.

This clonotype was counted once. A much larger clone differs by one base, so this may be a read error. The genes are TRBV20-1 and TRBJ2-3, with TRBD2 matching 14 bases. Germline-derived CDR1 and CDR2 are DFQATT and SNEGSKA (reference sequence). This CDR3 contains 16 residues. The CDR3 reads CSARLAGGPGLDTQCF. CDR3 in DNA: TGCAGTGCAAGACTAGCGGGAGGGCCGGGGCTAGATACGCAGTGTTTT.

Only a few counts were recorded for this clonotype. The CDR3 sequence: CASSLSRGTGNTIYF. CDR3 DNA: TGTGCCAGCAGTTTGTCACGGGGTACTGGAAACACCATATATTTT. The rearrangement uses TRBV27 and TRBJ1-3; D not resolved. The germline CDR1 and CDR2 sequences are MNHEY and SMNVEV (reference sequence). V lost 3 bases, J lost 2 bases, and 11 bases lay in between. The CDR3 is 15 amino acids.